Sequencing of this T cell receptor beta chain was carried out in a study of shared clonotypes between healthy human individuals. Study outcomes and limitations: As a rule, naive subsets had a larger estimated richness than memory subsets. Naive CD4 clonotype sharing across a handful of donors was about 5%.

With regard to this clone: Its target is not known.

CDR1 is MDHEN and CDR2 is SYDVKM in the germline V gene. V was clipped by 4 bases and J by 5 bases, with 3 bases between them. This CDR3 region has 10 residues. Here immunoSEQ multiplex PCR was the method, and the copy in TCRdb shows in-frame clones only, minus some. Among roughly 700,000 clones listed, around 90% were seen once. The receptor's source is a young man in good health. Some clones in this sample may be carry-over from other donors' samples. The specimen sequenced was memory CD8+ T cells from PBMCs. The sample's subset: CD45RO+ cells pooled with CCR7-negative TemRA cells. The V gene is TRBV28, the J gene TRBJ2-7; D is uncertain. The chain's CDR3 is CASSYHEQYF. In DNA, the CDR3 is TGTGCCAGCAGTTACCACGAGCAGTACTTC.